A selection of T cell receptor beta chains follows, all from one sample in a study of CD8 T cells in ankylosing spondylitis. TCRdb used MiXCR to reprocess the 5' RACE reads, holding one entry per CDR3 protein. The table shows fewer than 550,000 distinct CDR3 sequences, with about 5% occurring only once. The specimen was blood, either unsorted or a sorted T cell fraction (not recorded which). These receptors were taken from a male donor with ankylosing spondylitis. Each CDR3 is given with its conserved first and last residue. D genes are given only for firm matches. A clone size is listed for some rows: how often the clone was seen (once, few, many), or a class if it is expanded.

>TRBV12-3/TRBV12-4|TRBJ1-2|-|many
TGTGCCAGCAGTTTGGGACCCGCTGGCTACACCTTC
CASSLGPAGYTF
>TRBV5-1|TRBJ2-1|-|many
TGCGCCAGCAGCTTGGAAACCCCCGGGAATGAGCAGTTCTTC
CASSLETPGNEQFF
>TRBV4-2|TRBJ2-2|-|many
TGTGCCAGCAGCCAAGGGGCCGGCCGTTGGGAGCTGTTTTTT
CASSQGAGRWELFF
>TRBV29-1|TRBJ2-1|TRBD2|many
TGCAGCGTTGAAGAACTAGCGGGTTACAATGAGCAGTTCTTC
CSVEELAGYNEQFF
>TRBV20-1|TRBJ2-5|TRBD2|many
TGCAGTGCTAGTCGGCTAGCGGGAGTAGGAGAGACCCAGTACTTC
CSASRLAGVGETQYF
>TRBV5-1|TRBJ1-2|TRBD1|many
TGCGCCAGCAGCTCGGGACAGCTACAACATGATGGCTACACCTTC
CASSSGQLQHDGYTF
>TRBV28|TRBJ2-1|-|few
TGTGCCAGCGAACGAGGGCTAAGGGATGAGCAGTTCTTC
CASERGLRDEQFF
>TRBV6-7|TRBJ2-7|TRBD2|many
TGTGCCAGGACGCGGGGCGGGAGAGGCGAGCAGTACTTC
CARTRGGRGEQYF
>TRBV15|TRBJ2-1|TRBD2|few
TGTGCCACCAGCAGTCAGCGACTAGCGGGAGGCAATGAGCAGTTCTTC
CATSSQRLAGGNEQFF
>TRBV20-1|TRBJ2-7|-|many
TGCAGTGCTAGAGATCGCCTACTCTACGAGCAGTACTTC
CSARDRLLYEQYF
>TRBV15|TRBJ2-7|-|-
TGTGCCACCAGCAGGGGCCGAGGGCGACTCAACTCCTACGAGCAGTACTTC
CATSRGRGRLNSYEQYF
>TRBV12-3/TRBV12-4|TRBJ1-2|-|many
TGTGCCAGCAGTTTGAGAAGGAGCCGCTACACCTTC
CASSLRRSRYTF
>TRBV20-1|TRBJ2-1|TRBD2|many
TGCAGTGCCTTGAGCGGGAATTATTACAATGAGCAGTTCTTC
CSALSGNYYNEQFF
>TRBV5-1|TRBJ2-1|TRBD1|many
TGCGCCAGCCAAGAGGACAGGGAGGATGAGCAGTTCTTC
CASQEDREDEQFF
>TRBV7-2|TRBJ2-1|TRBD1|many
TGTGCCAGCAGCAAAGGGACAGGGTTCGACAATGAGCAGTTCTTC
CASSKGTGFDNEQFF
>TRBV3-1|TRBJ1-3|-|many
TGTGCCAGCAGCGAAAGGAGCAGTGGGCTATATGGAAACACCATATATTTT
CASSERSSGLYGNTIYF
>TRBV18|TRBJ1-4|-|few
TGTGCCAGCTCACCGACCGGACAAGCTAATGAAAAACTGTTTTTT
CASSPTGQANEKLFF
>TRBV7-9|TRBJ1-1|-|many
TGTGCCAGCAGCCGCGGATACGGGAGAGGGTCGAACACTGAAGCTTTCTTT
CASSRGYGRGSNTEAFF
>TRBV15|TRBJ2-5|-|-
TGTGCCACCAGCAGAGACAAGCAAGAGACCCAGTACTTC
CATSRDKQETQYF
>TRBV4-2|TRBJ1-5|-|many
TGTGCCAGCAGCCACGGCAGGGAGGGCAATCAGCCCCAGCATTTT
CASSHGREGNQPQHF
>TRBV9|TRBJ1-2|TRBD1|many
TGTGCCAGCAGCGTAGCAGGGGGCGCCGGGAATTACTATGGCTACACCTTC
CASSVAGGAGNYYGYTF
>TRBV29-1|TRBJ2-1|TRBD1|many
TGCAGCGTGAAGGGACAGTACTACAATGAGCAGTTCTTC
CSVKGQYYNEQFF
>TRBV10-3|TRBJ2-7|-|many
TGTGCCATCAGTGAGGTTGGAGCCTCCTACGAGCAGTACTTC
CAISEVGASYEQYF
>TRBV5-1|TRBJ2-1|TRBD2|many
TGCGCCAGCAGCTTGGGTAGCGGGGGAGTCCGGGAGCAGTTCTTC
CASSLGSGGVREQFF
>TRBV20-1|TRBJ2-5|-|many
TGCAGTGCTTACGGTTCGACAGGGAGGGAGACCCAGTACTTC
CSAYGSTGRETQYF
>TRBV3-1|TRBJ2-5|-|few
TGTGCCAGCAGCTCCCTGCTAGCTGGGGAGACCCAGTACTTC
CASSSLLAGETQYF
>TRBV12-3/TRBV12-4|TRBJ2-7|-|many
TGTGCCAGCAGAGGGGCGTCCCTCTACGAGCAGTACTTC
CASRGASLYEQYF
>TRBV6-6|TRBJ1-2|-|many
TGTGCCAGCAGCCGGGGGGGCTACACCTTC
CASSRGGYTF
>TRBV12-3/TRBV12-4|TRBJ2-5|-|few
TGTGCCAGCGGTAGGACTGCACAAGAGACCCAGTACTTC
CASGRTAQETQYF
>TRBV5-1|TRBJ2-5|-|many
TGCGCCAGCAGCCGGGGGGCCAAAGAGACCCAGTACTTC
CASSRGAKETQYF